A single sample is the source of the 26 T cell receptor beta chains below, sequenced in a study of cytomegalovirus exposure and HLA in healthy donors. The PCR made use of 60 Vbeta and 13 Jbeta primers. Using immunoSEQ multiplex PCR, the repertoire was profiled, and TCRdb retains in-frame clones only, with some absent. The table includes roughly 190,000 clones, roughly four fifths detected once. The sample taken for sequencing was PBMCs. These receptors all stem from a man aged 18 to 30 in good health and CMV-seronegative.

The chain carries TRBV5-1 and TRBJ2-5; weak D call: TRBD1 (6 bases). The CDR3 is 14 amino acids. CDR1 SGHRS and CDR2 YFSETQ come from the germline V gene. Trimming removed 2 bases at V and 5 bases at J, with 13 bases between. In DNA form, the CDR3 reads TGCGCCAGCAGCTTCACAGGGAGTATGGAGACCCAGTACTTC. This codes for CASSFTGSMETQYF.

This clone has ten or more counts. The chain uses TRBV6-4 and TRBJ2-1; a possible D gene is TRBD2 (6 bases). V lost 3 bases, J lost 7 bases, and 16 bases lay in between. CDR1 and CDR2 (germline): MRHNA, SNTAGT. CDR3 size: 15 residues. CDR3 nucleotides: TGTGCCAGCAGTGAAGGTCTCGGGGGTGGGAATGAGCAGTTCTTC. Amino acid sequence: CASSEGLGGGNEQFF.

The genes are TRBV6-6 and TRBJ2-5; D ambiguous. Judging by the DNA end, TRBJ2-7 fits better; the J call may be wrong. Per the germline V gene, CDR1 is MNHNY and CDR2 is SVGAGI (reference sequence). The length of the CDR3 is 13 residues. The CDR3 region is CASARWQTYEQYF. The CDR3 nucleotides are TGTGCCAGCGCTAGGTGGCAGACCTACGAGCAGTACTTC.

The chain couples TRBV6-1 to TRBJ1-5, with a weak D call TRBD1 (6 bases). Germline CDR1 is MNHNS and CDR2 is SASEGT. V lost 3 bases to trimming and J lost 3 bases, with 9 bases between them. The CDR3 sequence is 14 residues long. This chain's CDR3 is CASSDRGTNQPQHF. The CDR3 DNA reads TGTGCCAGCAGTGACAGGGGAACCAATCAGCCCCAGCATTTT.

This clone was seen once. This chain uses TRBV20-1 with TRBJ1-1; 7 bases agree with TRBD1. From germline, CDR1 is DFQATT and CDR2 SNEGSKA (reference sequence). Unmatched junction bases numbered 6, after V lost 6 bases and J lost 8 bases. CDR3 length: 11 amino acids. CDR3 bases: TGCAGTGCCCCGGGGACAGCCGAAGCTTTCTTT. The encoded protein is CSAPGTAEAFF.

The chain uses TRBV28 and TRBJ2-5; TRBD1 might be the D (7 bases). Trimming removed 4 bases at V and 0 bases at J, with 18 bases between. Germline-derived CDR1 and CDR2 are MDHEN and SYDVKM. CDR3 size: 17 residues. DNA for the CDR3: TGTGCCAGCAGTTCGCATCTGACAGGGAGGTACCAAGAGACCCAGTACTTC. This codes for CASSSHLTGRYQETQYF.

The chain is built from TRBV5-6 and TRBJ2-1; D gene uncertain. The CDR3 runs 12 residues. From germline, CDR1 is SGHDT and CDR2 YYEEEE. Trimming removed 2 bases from V and 6 bases from J, with 6 bases in between. DNA of the CDR3: TGTGCCAGCAGCTTCGGGTTCAATGAGCAGTTCTTC. Translated: CASSFGFNEQFF.

The chain couples TRBV20-1 to TRBJ1-1; D unclear. V lost 3 bases to trimming and J lost 1 base, with 3 bases between them. Per germline, CDR1 DFQATT and CDR2 SNEGSKA (reference sequence). This CDR3 region has 11 residues. CDR3 sequence: CSASGNTEAFF. The CDR3 coding sequence is TGCAGTGCTAGCGGGAACACTGAAGCTTTCTTT.

The J gene is TRBJ1-5, the V gene TRBV19, with D possibly matching TRBD1 (6 bases). Per the germline V gene, CDR1 is LNHDA and CDR2 is SQIVND (reference sequence). V was pared by 6 bases and J by 6 bases, with 12 bases between. The length of the CDR3 is 13 residues. The CDR3 nucleotides read TGTGCCAGTAGCCCGACAGGCTTTCAGCCCCAGCATTTT. Its translation: CASSPTGFQPQHF.

The chain recombines TRBV7-9 with TRBJ1-1; 7 nucleotides match TRBD1. This CDR3 has 16 amino acids. From germline, CDR1 is SEHNR and CDR2 FQNEAQ (reference sequence). V lost 1 base, J lost 4 bases, and 9 bases stayed unmatched. The CDR3 DNA reads as TGTGCCAGCAGCTTAGGCGGACAGGCACGGGGCACTGAAGCTTTCTTT. Its protein is CASSLGGQARGTEAFF.

The gene calls are TRBV19 and TRBJ2-7, with a possible D match to TRBD2 (6 bases). There are 14 residues in the CDR3. Germline CDR1 reads LNHDA; CDR2 reads SQIVND (reference sequence). Trimming removed 5 bases at V and 1 base at J, with 12 bases between. CDR3 nucleotides: TGTGCCAGTAGTCTGCCGGGAGCGTCCTACGAGCAGTACTTC. Its protein is CASSLPGASYEQYF.

The count of this clone is one. The chain has TRBV27 and TRBJ2-1, with 9 bases aligning to TRBD2. CDR3 length: 14 amino acids. Losses at the gene ends were 5 bases for V and 3 bases for J; bases not matched to a gene: 2. From germline, CDR1 is MNHEY and CDR2 SMNVEV (reference sequence). Here the CDR3 DNA reads TGTGCCAGCAGTGATAGCGGGGGCTACAATGAGCAGTTCTTC. Its translation: CASSDSGGYNEQFF.

The J gene is TRBJ1-2, the V gene TRBV18; D is undetermined. Trimming stripped 3 bases from V and 8 bases from J, with 10 bases between. CDR1 KGHSH and CDR2 LQKENI come from the germline V gene. This CDR3 is 12 amino acids long. CDR3 region: CASSPLLSGYTF. The CDR3 coding sequence is TGTGCCAGCTCACCGCTTCTATCCGGCTACACCTTC.

This chain joins TRBV2 and TRBJ1-4; TRBD1 matches at 7 bases. The germline gives CDR1 SNHLY, CDR2 FYNNEI. The CDR3 spans 14 residues. V lost 2 bases, J lost 7 bases, and 4 bases stayed unmatched. CDR3 protein: CASSERQGGEKLFF. For the CDR3, the DNA is TGTGCCAGCAGTGAAAGGCAGGGGGGTGAAAAACTGTTTTTT.

This chain links TRBV18 with TRBJ2-1; a weak D match, TRBD1 (6 bases). The V and J ends lost 3 bases and 6 bases respectively, with 15 bases between them. Germline V gene data show CDR1 as KGHSH and CDR2 as LQKENI. The CDR3 extends over 15 amino acids. In DNA form, the CDR3 reads TGTGCCAGCTCACCCCTACGGACAGTTATCAATGAGCAGTTCTTC. As protein: CASSPLRTVINEQFF.

The rearrangement joins TRBV5-1 to TRBJ2-3; 12 bases map to TRBD2. The germline V gene encodes CDR1 SGHRS and CDR2 YFSETQ. This CDR3 is 17 amino acids long. The junction had 8 bases not matched to a gene; V was cut back by 1 base and J by 5 bases. CDR3 nucleotides: TGCGCCAGCAGCTTGTCGGTACTAGCGGGAGGTATAGATACGCAGTATTTT. Protein: CASSLSVLAGGIDTQYF.

The chain joins TRBV19 to TRBJ2-3; D is perhaps TRBD1 (6 bases). CDR3 length: 14 amino acids. Trimming pared 5 bases from V and 0 bases from J, leaving 9 bases between. Germline lookup yields CDR1 LNHDA and CDR2 SQIVND (reference sequence). The CDR3 coding sequence is TGTGCCAGTAGTGTGGACAGTAGCACAGATACGCAGTATTTT. Its translation is CASSVDSSTDTQYF. Full variable domain (outside the CDR3, taken from reference TRBV19 and TRBJ2-3): DGGITQSPKYLFRKEGQNVTLSCEQNLNHDAMYWYRQDPGQGLRLIYYSQIVNDFQKGDIAEGYSVSREKKESFPLTVTSAQKNPTAFYLCASSVDSSTDTQYFGPGTRLTVL.

The V and J genes are TRBV5-8 and TRBJ2-7; D is possibly TRBD1 (6 bases). Germline CDR1 reads SGHTS; CDR2 reads YDEGEE. Trimming took off 9 bases at V and 3 bases at J, with 16 bases between the two ends. The CDR3 is made up of 13 amino acids. The CDR3 nucleotides are TGTGCCATCCCGACAGGCAGTCTCTACGAGCAGTACTTC. It specifies CAIPTGSLYEQYF.

V usage is TRBV28 and J usage is TRBJ2-1; TRBD1 matches 7 bases. CDR3 length: 15 amino acids. CDR1 is MDHEN, CDR2 SYDVKM, per germline. J was trimmed by 3 bases and V by 5 bases; bases with no gene match: 7. As DNA, the CDR3 is TGTGCCAGCAGTCGAGACAGGGTAGGCTACAATGAGCAGTTCTTC. It translates to CASSRDRVGYNEQFF. The full variable domain, rest sourced from reference TRBV28 and TRBJ2-1, is DVKVTQSSRYLVKRTGEKVFLECVQDMDHENMFWYRQDPGLGLRLIYFSYDVKMKEKGDIPEGYSVSREKKERFSLILESASTNQTSMYLCASSRDRVGYNEQFFGPGTRLTVL.

The chain has TRBV5-1 and TRBJ2-5; 11 bases align to TRBD2. TRBJ2-7 explains the end of the DNA better; the J call may be wrong. Germline CDR1 and CDR2: SGHRS and YFSETQ. The CDR3 runs 17 residues. CDR3 sequence (DNA): TGCGCCAGCAGCTTGTGGTTAGCGGGAGGGAGTAGCTACGAGCAGTACTTC. Amino acid sequence: CASSLWLAGGSSYEQYF.

The chain links TRBV7-9 to TRBJ2-1; 15 bases are a match to TRBD2. The CDR3 extends over 18 amino acids. Germline CDR1 and CDR2: SEHNR and FQNEAQ (reference sequence). The junction had 5 bases not matched to a gene; V was cut back by 1 base and J by 4 bases. The CDR3 reads CASSLGTSGGAPYNEQFF. CDR3 bases: TGTGCCAGCAGCTTAGGGACTAGCGGGGGGGCCCCGTACAATGAGCAGTTCTTC.

In this sample, this clone turned up once. This rearrangement joins TRBV7-9 to TRBJ1-4, with D hard to call. Looked up from germline, CDR1 is SEHNR and CDR2 is FQNEAQ (reference sequence). CDR3 length: 19 amino acids. V lost 0 bases and J lost 0, with 17 bases in between. The CDR3 loop reads CASSLAPYTGRTTNEKLFF. The CDR3 nucleotides are TGTGCCAGCAGCTTAGCACCCTACACCGGGAGAACAACTAATGAAAAACTGTTTTTT.

This clone has just one count. The V and J genes are TRBV21-1 and TRBJ1-3; TRBD1, the table's D call, was not compared with the DNA. TRBV21-1 is a recognized pseudogene. The CDR3 consists of 19 residues. Written as DNA, the CDR3 is TGTGCCAGCAGCGCACGAAGGCTCGGGACAGGGTTTTCTGGAAACACCATATATTTT. Translating gives CASSARRLGTGFSGNTIYF.

CDR3 nucleotide sequence: TGTGCCAGCAGGTTGGACAGCTATAATTCACCCCTCCACTTT. This sequence encodes CASRLDSYNSPLHF. V is TRBV27 and J is TRBJ1-6, with D tentatively TRBD1 (6 bases). The CDR3 is 14 residues long. Per germline, CDR1 MNHEY and CDR2 SMNVEV (reference sequence). V lost 6 bases to trimming and J lost 3 bases, with 9 bases between them.

The chain has TRBV12-5 and TRBJ2-7; TRBD2 agrees at 7 bases. Per germline, CDR1 LGHNT and CDR2 FRNRAP. This CDR3 contains 13 residues. The trim removed 7 bases at V and 0 bases at J, leaving 3 bases unmatched. DNA for the CDR3: TGTGCTAGTGTAGGCGGGAGCTCCTACGAGCAGTACTTC. This translates into CASVGGSSYEQYF.

This sequence joins TRBV9 and TRBJ1-3; no firm D call. V lost 4 bases, J lost 5 bases, and 10 bases lay in between. The CDR3 has 13 residues. Germline lookup yields CDR1 SGDLS and CDR2 YYNGEE. The CDR3 DNA reads TGTGCCAGCAGCCCCGTTAGTAGAAACACCATATATTTT. This encodes CASSPVSRNTIYF.